One and the same sample provided the 22 T cell receptor beta chains below, sequenced in a study of naive and memory T cell subsets. Study findings and constraints: Naive repertoires, especially CD8, held a few larger clonotypes, possibly memory cells re-expressing CD45RA.

Both TRBC1 and TRBC2 were covered by a beta constant-region primer of two equimolar oligonucleotides. Ligated cDNA was amplified by four rounds of PCR with nested alpha and beta constant-region primers and SP2. One entry per CDR3 protein results from TCRdb running MiXCR on the UMI-ligation and nested PCR reads. The sample has over 130,000 distinct CDR3 sequences, approximately 20% seen once; the top ten hold 0.6% to 0.8%. Antigens for these TCRs are unknown. The specimen was naive CD8+ T cells from blood. Source of these receptors: a human donor in good health.

The chain's CDR3 is CASSPTGEGGYEQYF. The CDR3 DNA reads as TGTGCCAGCAGTCCGACAGGGGAGGGAGGATACGAGCAGTACTTC. This chain connects TRBV28 to TRBJ2-7; D possibly corresponds to TRBD1 (8 bases). Trimming took off 5 bases at V and 4 bases at J, with 18 bases between the two ends. The CDR3 has 15 amino acids. CDR1 and CDR2 from the germline V gene are MDHEN and SYDVKM.

Concerning this clonotype: Relative to the germline gene, one junction end is altered; a read error may explain this. The chain employs TRBV20-1 and TRBJ2-7; possibly TRBD2 for D (7 bases). CDR3 length equals 13 residues. CDR1 and CDR2 from the germline V gene are DFQATT and SNEGSKA (reference sequence). CDR3 amino acids: CRAREGVKYEQYF. The CDR3 bases are TGCAGAGCTAGGGAGGGGGTAAAGTACGAGCAGTACTTC.

V gene TRBV5-4 combines with J gene TRBJ2-7; 13 nucleotides align to TRBD2. CDR1 is SGHNT, CDR2 YYREEE, per germline (reference sequence). V shed 4 bases and J 3 bases; nucleotides not matched to a gene: 4. The CDR3 spans 15 residues. DNA for the CDR3: TGTGCCAGCAGCCCGGGGACTAGCGGGAACTACGAGCAGTACTTC. Protein: CASSPGTSGNYEQYF.

This chain uses TRBV9 with TRBJ2-1; 8 bases line up with TRBD2. J was trimmed by 1 base and V by 1 base; bases with no gene match: 13. From germline, CDR1 is SGDLS and CDR2 YYNGEE. The CDR3 contains 19 residues. The DNA of the CDR3 is TGTGCCAGCAGCGTATTTTATGGTACTAGCGGAACATCCTACAATGAGCAGTTCTTC. Amino acids: CASSVFYGTSGTSYNEQFF.

The V call is TRBV30, the J call TRBJ2-3, with 9 positions matching TRBD1. Germline CDR1 GTSNPN, CDR2 SVGIG (reference sequence). CDR3 length equals 16 residues. Germline trimming cut 2 bases from V and 6 bases from J; bases unmatched to any gene: 12. The CDR3 spells CAWSPSGTGLSDTQYF. The CDR3 DNA follows: TGTGCCTGGAGTCCCTCCGGGACAGGGCTTTCGGATACGCAGTATTTT.

This clonotype has just a few counts. The chain is built from TRBV12-3 or TRBV12-4 and TRBJ1-1, with TRBD1 as a possible D gene (6 bases). CDR3 length equals 13 residues. Trimming took off 6 bases at V and 4 bases at J, with 12 bases between the two ends. The CDR3 region has the DNA TGTGCCAGCAGCCTTACAGGGACCACTGAAGCTTTCTTT. It translates to CASSLTGTTEAFF.

This clonotype was detected a few times. The J gene is TRBJ2-1, the V gene TRBV20-1, with D maybe TRBD2 (6 bases). The CDR3 is 13 amino acids. Between the trimmed V and J ends, which lost 1 base and 7 bases, there was a span of 11 bases. CDR1 and CDR2 (germline): DFQATT, SNEGSKA (reference sequence). Here the CDR3 reads CSARVRGWNEQFF. The DNA of the CDR3 is TGCAGTGCTAGAGTCCGGGGGTGGAATGAGCAGTTCTTC.

The chain combines TRBV12-3 or TRBV12-4 with TRBJ2-2; D is ambiguous. The CDR3 sequence is 16 residues long. Between the trimmed V and J ends, which lost 3 bases and 4 bases, there was a span of 15 bases. The chain's CDR3 is CASSFITEIITGELFF. CDR3 coding DNA: TGTGCCAGCAGTTTCATCACAGAGATTATCACCGGGGAGCTGTTTTTT.

The chain uses TRBV12-5 and TRBJ2-7; possibly TRBD1 for D (6 bases). The CDR3 spans 13 residues. The germline CDR1 and CDR2 sequences are LGHNT and FRNRAP. The V and J ends lost 8 bases and 2 bases respectively, with 13 bases between them. Here the CDR3 DNA reads TGTGCTAGTAAGGATGACAGGACCTACGAGCAGTACTTC. Protein: CASKDDRTYEQYF.

This sequence joins TRBV27 and TRBJ2-1, with 8 bases lining up with TRBD1. V dropped 4 bases and J dropped 2; count of bases not matched to a gene: 7. Per the germline V gene, CDR1 is MNHEY and CDR2 is SMNVEV (reference sequence). The CDR3 length is 16 residues. The CDR3 loop is CASSWEGQGPYNEQFF. CDR3 coding DNA: TGTGCCAGCAGTTGGGAAGGACAGGGACCCTACAATGAGCAGTTCTTC.

The chain has TRBV7-8 and TRBJ2-3, with 8 positions matching TRBD1. CDR3 length equals 17 residues. CDR1 SGHVS and CDR2 FQNEAQ come from the germline V gene. V was pared by 5 bases and J by 4 bases, with 14 bases of the junction left unmatched. The DNA for the CDR3 is TGTGCCAGCAGCCAGGGGGCCTCGGCGGGATGGTCAGATACGCAGTATTTT. This sequence encodes CASSQGASAGWSDTQYF.

The genes are TRBV30 and TRBJ2-7; D unclear. The V gene's germline CDR1 is GTSNPN and CDR2 SVGIG (reference sequence). V lost 3 bases and J lost 0, with 9 bases in between. The CDR3 loop spans 13 amino acids. The CDR3 sequence is CAWRARSSYEQYF. In DNA form, the CDR3 reads TGTGCCTGGAGGGCACGGAGCTCCTACGAGCAGTACTTC.

This clonotype was observed a few times. The gene calls are TRBV28 and TRBJ2-7; D remains unclear. CDR1 is MDHEN and CDR2 is SYDVKM in the germline V gene. The CDR3 runs to 15 residues. V was pared by 5 bases and J by 4 bases, with 18 bases between. The CDR3 protein is CASSPGSSEIYEQYF. The DNA of the CDR3 is TGTGCCAGCAGTCCCGGATCCTCCGAGATATACGAGCAGTACTTC.

The chain links TRBV6-2 or TRBV6-3 to TRBJ2-7; 7 bases align to TRBD2. Germline-derived CDR1 and CDR2 are MNHEY and SVGEGT. J was trimmed by 7 bases and V by 0 bases; bases with no gene match: 0. This CDR3 is 12 amino acids long. CDR3 residues: CASSYSGGEQYF. For the CDR3, the DNA is TGTGCCAGCAGTTACTCCGGGGGGGAGCAGTACTTC.

A few counts support this clonotype. J is TRBJ2-7 and V is TRBV9; 9 nucleotides line up with TRBD2. The CDR3 extends over 15 amino acids. Germline V gene sequence: CDR1 SGDLS, CDR2 YYNGEE. V dropped 1 base and J dropped 5; count of bases not matched to a gene: 7. CDR3 nucleotide sequence: TGTGCCAGCAGCGTATCCTCGGCTAGCGGGAACGAGCAGTACTTC. It is translated as CASSVSSASGNEQYF.

The chain uses TRBV28 and TRBJ1-4; TRBD1 is a possible D gene (5 bases). V lost 3 bases and J lost 8, with 10 bases in between. This CDR3 comprises 13 residues. The germline gives CDR1 MDHEN, CDR2 SYDVKM. CDR3 region: CASSFGGGEKLFF. The DNA of the CDR3 is TGTGCCAGCAGTTTTGGGGGAGGAGAAAAACTGTTTTTT.

The CDR3 region is CASSPGQGAMAFF. DNA of the CDR3: TGTGCCAGCAGTCCTGGACAGGGGGCGATGGCTTTCTTT. The chain couples TRBV12-3 or TRBV12-4 to TRBJ1-1; 11 bases match TRBD1. The trim removed 5 bases at V and 11 bases at J, leaving 7 bases unmatched. This CDR3 is built from 13 residues.

The rearrangement uses TRBV14 and TRBJ2-1; no clear D gene. With 0 bases removed from V and 1 base from J, the gap between germline ends came to 4 bases. Germline loops: CDR1 SGHDN, CDR2 FVKESK. The CDR3 covers 14 residues. CDR3 sequence (DNA): TGTGCCAGCAGCCAAGACTGGTCCTACAATGAGCAGTTCTTC. Translating it yields CASSQDWSYNEQFF.

A few counts support this clonotype. This sequence joins TRBV7-2 and TRBJ2-2; 15 bases are a match to TRBD2. J gave up 5 bases and V 4 bases, and 2 bases lay outside the gene matches. CDR3 length: 16 residues. The germline V gene has CDR1 SGHTA and CDR2 FQGNSA. CDR3 in DNA: TGTGCCAGCAGCTGGGGACTAGCGGGAGGAACCGGGGAGCTGTTTTTT. It is translated as CASSWGLAGGTGELFF.

This clonotype was recorded many times. The chain has TRBV10-3 and TRBJ1-3; possible D gene TRBD1, 6 bases. Per the germline V gene, CDR1 is ENHRY and CDR2 is SYGVKD. The V end was cut by 7 bases, the J end by 1 base, with 11 bases between. CDR3 length equals 14 residues. CDR3 sequence (DNA): TGTGCCATCACTTCAGGGGAGTCTGGAAACACCATATATTTT. As protein: CAITSGESGNTIYF.

The J gene is TRBJ2-2, the V gene TRBV4-1; possibly TRBD1 for D (6 bases). With 0 bases removed from V and 4 bases from J, the gap between germline ends came to 12 bases. CDR3 size: 16 residues. Germline V gene data show CDR1 as MGHRA and CDR2 as YSYEKL. For the CDR3, the DNA is TGCGCCAGCAGCCAAGACCAGGGGCTACGCACCGGGGAGCTGTTTTTT. Protein: CASSQDQGLRTGELFF.

The chain combines TRBV2 with TRBJ2-1, with D hard to call. The CDR3 covers 11 residues. The V gene lost 7 bases and the J gene lost 5 bases, with 6 bases spanning the gap. From germline, CDR1 is SNHLY and CDR2 FYNNEI. In DNA, the CDR3 is TGTGCCAGCATTGGGCACAATGAGCAGTTCTTC. Translated, it gives CASIGHNEQFF.